Here is one T cell receptor (beta chain) with its context. Libraries were prepared by immunoSEQ multiplex PCR; TCRdb keeps only in-frame clonotypes and omits some of them. In the table there are 65,000 to 90,000 clones, 92% of which are singletons. Trimming pared 3 bases from V and 8 bases from J, leaving 16 bases between. There are 14 residues in the CDR3. Germline V gives CDR1 SNHLY, CDR2 FYNNEI. The data originate from a study of T cell changes during pregnancy in multiple sclerosis. J is TRBJ1-2 and V is TRBV2, with D perhaps matching TRBD1 (6 bases). The sequences come from CD4+ T cells from peripheral blood mononuclear cells, collected after pregnancy. The TCR sequence derives from a female donor with multiple sclerosis, enrolled in a pregnancy study. The CDR3 nucleotides are TGTGCCAGCAGTGAGGTCAGGGGAATCGGCGGCTACACCTTC. Its protein is CASSEVRGIGGYTF.